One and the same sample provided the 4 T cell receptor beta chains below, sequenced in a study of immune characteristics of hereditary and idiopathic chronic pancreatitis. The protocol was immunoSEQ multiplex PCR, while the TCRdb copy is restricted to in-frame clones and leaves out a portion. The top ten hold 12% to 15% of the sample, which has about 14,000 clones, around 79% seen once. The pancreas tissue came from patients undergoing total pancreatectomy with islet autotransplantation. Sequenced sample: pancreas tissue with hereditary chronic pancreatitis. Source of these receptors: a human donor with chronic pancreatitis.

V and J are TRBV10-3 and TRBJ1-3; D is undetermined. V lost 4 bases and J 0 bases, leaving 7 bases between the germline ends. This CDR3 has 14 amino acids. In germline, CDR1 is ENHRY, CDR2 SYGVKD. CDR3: CAISGSDSGNTIYF. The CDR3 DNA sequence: TGTGCCATCAGTGGGTCAGACTCTGGAAACACCATATATTTT.

CDR3 in DNA: TGTGCCACCAGTGATACAGGGTCCCGCACCGGGGAGCTGTTTTTT. This codes for CATSDTGSRTGELFF. The rearrangement uses TRBV24-1 and TRBJ2-2; possibly TRBD1 for D (6 bases). The germline gives CDR1 KGHDR, CDR2 SFDVKD. V gave up 3 bases and J gave up 4 bases, with 11 bases separating them. This CDR3 region has 15 residues.

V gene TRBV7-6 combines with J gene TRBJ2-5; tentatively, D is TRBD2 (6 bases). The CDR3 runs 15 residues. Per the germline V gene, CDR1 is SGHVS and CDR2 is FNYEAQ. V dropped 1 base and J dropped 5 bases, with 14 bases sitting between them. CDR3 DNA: TGTGCCAGCAGCTTAGAACCCGGGAGTGGGGAGACCCAGTACTTC. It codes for CASSLEPGSGETQYF. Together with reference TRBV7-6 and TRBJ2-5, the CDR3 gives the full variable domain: GAGVSQSPRYKVTKRGQDVALRCDPISGHVSLYWYRQALGQGPEFLTYFNYEAQQDKSGLPNDRFSAERPEGSISTLTIQRTEQRDSAMYRCASSLEPGSGETQYFGPGTRLLVL.

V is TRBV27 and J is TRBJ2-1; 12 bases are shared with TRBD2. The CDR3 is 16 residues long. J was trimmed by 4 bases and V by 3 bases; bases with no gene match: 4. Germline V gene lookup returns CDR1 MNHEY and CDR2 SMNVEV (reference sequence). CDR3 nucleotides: TGTGCCAGCAGTTTGACTAGCGGGAGAGCTTACAATGAGCAGTTCTTC. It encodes CASSLTSGRAYNEQFF.